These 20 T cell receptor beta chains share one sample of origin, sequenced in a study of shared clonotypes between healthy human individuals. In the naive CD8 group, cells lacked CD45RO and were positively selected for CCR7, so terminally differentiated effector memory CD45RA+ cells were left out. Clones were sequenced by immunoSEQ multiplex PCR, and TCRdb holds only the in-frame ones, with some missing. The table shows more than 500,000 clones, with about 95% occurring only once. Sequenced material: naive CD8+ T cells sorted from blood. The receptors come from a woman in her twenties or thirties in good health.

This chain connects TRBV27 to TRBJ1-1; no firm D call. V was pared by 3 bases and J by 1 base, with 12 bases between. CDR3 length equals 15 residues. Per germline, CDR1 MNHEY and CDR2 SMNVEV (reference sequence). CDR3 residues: CASSFLSGGNTEAFF. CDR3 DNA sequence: TGTGCCAGCAGTTTCTTATCCGGAGGGAACACTGAAGCTTTCTTT.

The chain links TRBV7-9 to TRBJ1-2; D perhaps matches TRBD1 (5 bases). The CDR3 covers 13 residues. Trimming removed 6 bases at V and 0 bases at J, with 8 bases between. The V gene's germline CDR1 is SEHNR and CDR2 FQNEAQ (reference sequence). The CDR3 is CASRRTPNYGYTF. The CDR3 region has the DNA TGTGCCAGCAGACGGACACCTAACTATGGCTACACCTTC. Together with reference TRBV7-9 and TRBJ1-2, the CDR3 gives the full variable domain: DTGVSQNPRHKITKRGQNVTFRCDPISEHNRLYWYRQTLGQGPEFLTYFQNEAQLEKSRLLSDRFSAERPKGSFSTLEIQRTEQGDSAMYLCASRRTPNYGYTFGSGTRLTVV.

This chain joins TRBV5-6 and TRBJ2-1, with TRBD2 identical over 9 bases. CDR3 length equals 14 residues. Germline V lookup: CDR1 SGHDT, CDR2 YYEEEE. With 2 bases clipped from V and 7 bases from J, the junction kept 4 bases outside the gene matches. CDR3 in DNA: TGTGCCAGCAGCTTCGGACTAGCGCCGAATGAGCAGTTCTTC. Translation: CASSFGLAPNEQFF.

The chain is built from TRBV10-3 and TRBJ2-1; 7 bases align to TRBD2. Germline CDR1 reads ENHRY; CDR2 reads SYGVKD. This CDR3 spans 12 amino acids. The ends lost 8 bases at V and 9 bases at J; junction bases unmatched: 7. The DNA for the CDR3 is TGTGCCATCTGGGCGGGAGAGGGTGAGCAGTTCTTC. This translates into CAIWAGEGEQFF.

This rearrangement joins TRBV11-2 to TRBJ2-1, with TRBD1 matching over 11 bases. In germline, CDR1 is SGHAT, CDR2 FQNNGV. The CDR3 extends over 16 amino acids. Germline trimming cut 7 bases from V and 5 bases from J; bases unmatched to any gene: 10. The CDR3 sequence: CASNSIGTGGHNEQFF. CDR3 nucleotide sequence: TGTGCCAGCAATTCTATCGGGACAGGGGGACACAATGAGCAGTTCTTC.

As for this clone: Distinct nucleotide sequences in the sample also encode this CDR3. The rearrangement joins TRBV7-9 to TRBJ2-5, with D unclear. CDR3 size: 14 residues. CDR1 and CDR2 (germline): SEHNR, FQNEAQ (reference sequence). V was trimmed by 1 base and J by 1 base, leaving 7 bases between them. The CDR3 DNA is TGTGCCAGCAGCTTAGTAACAAGCCAAGAGACCCAGTACTTC. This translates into CASSLVTSQETQYF.

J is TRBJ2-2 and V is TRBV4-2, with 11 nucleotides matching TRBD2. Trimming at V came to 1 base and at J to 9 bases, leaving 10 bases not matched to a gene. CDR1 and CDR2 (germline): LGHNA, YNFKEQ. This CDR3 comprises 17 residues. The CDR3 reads CASSQGAGGLADRELFF. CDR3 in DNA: TGTGCCAGCAGCCAAGGGGCTGGGGGACTAGCGGACCGGGAGCTGTTTTTT.

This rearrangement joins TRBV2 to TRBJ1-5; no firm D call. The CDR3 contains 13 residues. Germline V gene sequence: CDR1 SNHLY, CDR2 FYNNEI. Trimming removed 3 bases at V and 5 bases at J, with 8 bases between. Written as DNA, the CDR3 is TGTGCCAGCAGTGAGTACAGCCATCAGCCCCAGCATTTT. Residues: CASSEYSHQPQHF.

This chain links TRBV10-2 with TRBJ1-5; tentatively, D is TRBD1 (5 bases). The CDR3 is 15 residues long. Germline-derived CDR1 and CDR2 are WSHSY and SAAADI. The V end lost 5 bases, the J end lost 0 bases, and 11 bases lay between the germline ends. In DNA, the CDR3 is TGCGCCAGCAGTACCTGGGGGAATAGCAATCAGCCCCAGCATTTT. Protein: CASSTWGNSNQPQHF.

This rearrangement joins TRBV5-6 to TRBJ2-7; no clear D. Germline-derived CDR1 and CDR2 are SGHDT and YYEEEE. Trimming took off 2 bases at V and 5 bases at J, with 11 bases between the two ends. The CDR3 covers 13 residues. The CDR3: CASSFGGTDEQYF. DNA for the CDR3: TGTGCCAGCAGCTTTGGCGGAACCGACGAGCAGTACTTC. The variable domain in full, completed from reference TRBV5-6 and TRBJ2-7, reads DAGVTQSPTHLIKTRGQQVTLRCSPKSGHDTVSWYQQALGQGPQFIFQYYEEEERQRGNFPDRFSGHQFPNYSSELNVNALLLGDSALYLCASSFGGTDEQYFGPGTRLTVT.

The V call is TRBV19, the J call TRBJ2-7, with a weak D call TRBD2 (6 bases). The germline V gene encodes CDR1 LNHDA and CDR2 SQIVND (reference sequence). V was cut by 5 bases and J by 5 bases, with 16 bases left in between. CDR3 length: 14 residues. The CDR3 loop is CASSSPGVFDEQYF. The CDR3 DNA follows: TGTGCCAGTAGTTCCCCGGGAGTTTTCGACGAGCAGTACTTC.

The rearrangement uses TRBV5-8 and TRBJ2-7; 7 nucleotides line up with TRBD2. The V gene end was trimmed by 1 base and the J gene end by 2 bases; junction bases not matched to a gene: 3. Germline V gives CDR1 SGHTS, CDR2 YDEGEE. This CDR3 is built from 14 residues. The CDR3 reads CASSLLAGAYEQYF. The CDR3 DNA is TGTGCCAGCAGCTTGTTGGCGGGGGCCTACGAGCAGTACTTC. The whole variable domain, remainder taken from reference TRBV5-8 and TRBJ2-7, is EAGVTQSPTHLIKTRGQQATLRCSPISGHTSVYWYQQALGLGLQFLLWYDEGEERNRGNFPPRFSGRQFPNYSSELNVNALELEDSALYLCASSLLAGAYEQYFGPGTRLTVT.

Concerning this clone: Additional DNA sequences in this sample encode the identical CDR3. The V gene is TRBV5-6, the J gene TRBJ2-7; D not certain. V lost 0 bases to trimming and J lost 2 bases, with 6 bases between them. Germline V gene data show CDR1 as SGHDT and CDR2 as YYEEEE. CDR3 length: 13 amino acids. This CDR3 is CASSLGSAYEQYF. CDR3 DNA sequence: TGTGCCAGCAGCTTGGGCTCGGCCTACGAGCAGTACTTC.

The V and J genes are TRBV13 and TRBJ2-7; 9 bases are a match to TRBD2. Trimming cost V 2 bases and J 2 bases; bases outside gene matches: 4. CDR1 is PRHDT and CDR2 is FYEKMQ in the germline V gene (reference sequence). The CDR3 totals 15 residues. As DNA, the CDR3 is TGTGCCAGCAGCTTAACTAGCGGGTCGACCTACGAGCAGTACTTC. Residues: CASSLTSGSTYEQYF.

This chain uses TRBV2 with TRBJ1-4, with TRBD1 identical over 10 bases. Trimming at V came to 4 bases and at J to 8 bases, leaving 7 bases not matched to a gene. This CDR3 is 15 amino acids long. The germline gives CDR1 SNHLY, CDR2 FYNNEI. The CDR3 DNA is TGTGCCAGCAGTGTCCGACAGGGGGCAGGGGAAAAACTGTTTTTT. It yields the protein CASSVRQGAGEKLFF.

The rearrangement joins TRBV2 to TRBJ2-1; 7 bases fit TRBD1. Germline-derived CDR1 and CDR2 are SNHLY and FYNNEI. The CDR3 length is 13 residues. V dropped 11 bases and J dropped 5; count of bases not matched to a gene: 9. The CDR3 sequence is CALGTASDNEQFF. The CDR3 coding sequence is TGTGCCTTGGGGACAGCCTCGGACAATGAGCAGTTCTTC.

CDR3: CASSIVQGAVNTEAFF. Written as DNA, the CDR3 is TGTGCCAGTAGTATAGTTCAGGGGGCCGTGAACACTGAAGCTTTCTTT. The V call is TRBV19, the J call TRBJ1-1, with TRBD1 matching 8 bases. Germline CDR1 and CDR2: LNHDA and SQIVND (reference sequence). The J segment lost 0 bases and the V segment lost 1 base, leaving 4 bases of the junction unmatched. The CDR3 runs to 16 residues.

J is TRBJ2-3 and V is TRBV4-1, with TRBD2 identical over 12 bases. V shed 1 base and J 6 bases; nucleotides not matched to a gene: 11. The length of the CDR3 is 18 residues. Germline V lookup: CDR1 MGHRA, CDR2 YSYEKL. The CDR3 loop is CASSQGGLAGPLTDTQYF. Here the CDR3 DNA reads TGCGCCAGCAGCCAAGGGGGACTAGCGGGTCCCCTTACGGATACGCAGTATTTT.

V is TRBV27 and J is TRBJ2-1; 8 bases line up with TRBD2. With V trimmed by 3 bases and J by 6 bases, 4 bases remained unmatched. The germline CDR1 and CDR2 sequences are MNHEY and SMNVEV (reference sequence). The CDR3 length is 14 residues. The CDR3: CASSFTGGGNEQFF. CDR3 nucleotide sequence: TGTGCCAGCAGTTTCACGGGAGGGGGCAATGAGCAGTTCTTC.

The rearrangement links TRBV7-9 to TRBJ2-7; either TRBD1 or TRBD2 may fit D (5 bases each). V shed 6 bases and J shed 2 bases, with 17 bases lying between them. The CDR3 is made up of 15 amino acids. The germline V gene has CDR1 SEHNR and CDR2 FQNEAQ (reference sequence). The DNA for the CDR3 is TGTGCCAGCAGGGCTACTCGGGACGGAACCTACGAGCAGTACTTC. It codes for CASRATRDGTYEQYF.